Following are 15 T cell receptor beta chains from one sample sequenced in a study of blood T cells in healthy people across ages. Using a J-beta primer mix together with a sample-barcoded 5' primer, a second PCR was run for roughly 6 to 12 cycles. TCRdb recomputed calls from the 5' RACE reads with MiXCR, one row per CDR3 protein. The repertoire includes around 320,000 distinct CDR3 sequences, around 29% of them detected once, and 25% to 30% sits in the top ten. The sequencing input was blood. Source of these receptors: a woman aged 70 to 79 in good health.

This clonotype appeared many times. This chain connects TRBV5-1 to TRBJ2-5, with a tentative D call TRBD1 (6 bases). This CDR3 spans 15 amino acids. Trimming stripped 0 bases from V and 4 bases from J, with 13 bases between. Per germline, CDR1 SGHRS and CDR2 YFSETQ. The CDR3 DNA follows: TGCGCCAGCAGCTTGGGGCAGGGGCTGGGAGAGACCCAGTACTTC. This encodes CASSLGQGLGETQYF. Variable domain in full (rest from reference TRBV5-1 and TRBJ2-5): KAGVTQTPRYLIKTRGQQVTLSCSPISGHRSVSWYQQTPGQGLQFLFEYFSETQRNKGNFPGRFSGRQFSNSRSEMNVSTLELGDSALYLCASSLGQGLGETQYFGPGTRLLVL.

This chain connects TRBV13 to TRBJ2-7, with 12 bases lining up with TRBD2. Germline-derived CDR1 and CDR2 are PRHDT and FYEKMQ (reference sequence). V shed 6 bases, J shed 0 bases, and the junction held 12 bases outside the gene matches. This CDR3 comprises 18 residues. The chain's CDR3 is CASRLRVTSGRSSYEQYF. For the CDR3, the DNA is TGTGCCAGCAGGTTACGGGTTACTAGCGGGAGGAGCTCCTACGAGCAGTACTTC.

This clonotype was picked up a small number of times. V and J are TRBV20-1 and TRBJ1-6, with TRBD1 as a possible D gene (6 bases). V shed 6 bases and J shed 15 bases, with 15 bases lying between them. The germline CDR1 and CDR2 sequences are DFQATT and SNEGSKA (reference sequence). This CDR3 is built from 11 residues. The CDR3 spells CSALQGHRLHF. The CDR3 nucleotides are TGCAGTGCCCTCCAGGGACATCGCCTCCACTTT.

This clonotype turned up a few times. Written as DNA, the CDR3 is TGTGCCAGCAGTACACTTCAACGAGGGGTTGGAGGAGAAAAACTGTTTTTT. Its protein product is CASSTLQRGVGGEKLFF. The J gene is TRBJ1-4, the V gene TRBV25-1, with D maybe TRBD1 (5 bases). The length of the CDR3 is 17 residues. CDR1 is MGHDK, CDR2 SYGVNS, per germline. Between the trimmed V and J ends, which lost 5 bases and 8 bases, there was a span of 24 bases.

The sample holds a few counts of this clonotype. The CDR3 bases are TGTGCCACCAGTGACGGAAATACCCCCTACGAGCAGTACTTC. This gives the protein CATSDGNTPYEQYF. The genes are TRBV24-1 and TRBJ2-7; D is ambiguous. V gave up 4 bases and J gave up 2 bases, with 11 bases separating them. Germline-derived CDR1 and CDR2 are KGHDR and SFDVKD. CDR3 length equals 14 residues.

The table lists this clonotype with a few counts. Here the CDR3 DNA reads TGCGCCAGCAGCCAAGCGATCCGGAACACAGATACGCAGTATTTT. Its protein product is CASSQAIRNTDTQYF. V usage is TRBV4-3 and J usage is TRBJ2-3; D unresolved. V was pared by 1 base and J by 2 bases, with 10 bases between. Germline assignment: CDR1 LGHNA and CDR2 YSLEER. This CDR3 has 15 amino acids.

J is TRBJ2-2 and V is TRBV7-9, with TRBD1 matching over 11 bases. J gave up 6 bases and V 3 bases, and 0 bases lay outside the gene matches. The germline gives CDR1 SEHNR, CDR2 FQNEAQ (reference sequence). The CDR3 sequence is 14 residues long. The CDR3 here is CASSLGQGAGELFF. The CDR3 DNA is TGTGCCAGCAGCTTGGGACAGGGGGCCGGGGAGCTGTTTTTT.

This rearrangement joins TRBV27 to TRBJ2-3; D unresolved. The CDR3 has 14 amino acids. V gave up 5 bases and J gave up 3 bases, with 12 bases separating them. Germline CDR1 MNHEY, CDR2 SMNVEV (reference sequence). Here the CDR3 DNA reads TGTGCCAGCAGTCAAGGGATTAGGACAGATACGCAGTATTTT. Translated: CASSQGIRTDTQYF.

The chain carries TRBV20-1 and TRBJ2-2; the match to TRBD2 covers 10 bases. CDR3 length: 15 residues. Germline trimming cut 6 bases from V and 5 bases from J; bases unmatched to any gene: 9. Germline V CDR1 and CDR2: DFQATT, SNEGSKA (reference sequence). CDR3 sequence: CSASRLAGVTGELFF. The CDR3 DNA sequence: TGCAGTGCCTCGCGGCTAGCGGGAGTGACCGGGGAGCTGTTTTTT.

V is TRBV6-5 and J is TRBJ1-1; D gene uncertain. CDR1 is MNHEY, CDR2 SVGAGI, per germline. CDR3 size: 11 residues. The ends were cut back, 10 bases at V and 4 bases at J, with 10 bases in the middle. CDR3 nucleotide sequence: TGTGCCACCAAATCGGGCACTGAAGCTTTCTTT. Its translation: CATKSGTEAFF.

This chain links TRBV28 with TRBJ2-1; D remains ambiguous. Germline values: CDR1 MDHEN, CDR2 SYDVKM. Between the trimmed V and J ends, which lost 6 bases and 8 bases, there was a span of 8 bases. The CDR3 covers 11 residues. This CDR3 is CASSTRDEQFF. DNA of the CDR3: TGTGCCAGCAGCACGCGAGATGAGCAGTTCTTC.

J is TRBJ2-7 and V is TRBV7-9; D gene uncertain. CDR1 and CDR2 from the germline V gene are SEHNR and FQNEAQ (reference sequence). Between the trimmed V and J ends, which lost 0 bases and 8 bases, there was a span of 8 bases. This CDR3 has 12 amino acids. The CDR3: CASSLASVKQYF. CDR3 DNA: TGTGCCAGCAGCTTAGCTTCGGTGAAGCAGTACTTC.

CDR3 bases: TGCAGTGCTAGAGTCGACTCGCATACGCAGTATTTT. Its protein product is CSARVDSHTQYF. The rearrangement links TRBV20-1 to TRBJ2-3, with D hard to call. V was clipped by 1 base and J by 7 bases, with 9 bases between them. Germline V CDR1 and CDR2: DFQATT, SNEGSKA (reference sequence). The CDR3 contains 12 residues.

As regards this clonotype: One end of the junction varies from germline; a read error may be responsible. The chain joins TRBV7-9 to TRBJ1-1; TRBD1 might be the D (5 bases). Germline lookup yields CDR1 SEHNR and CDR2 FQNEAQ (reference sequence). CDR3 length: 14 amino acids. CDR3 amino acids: CATQSGGAITEASF. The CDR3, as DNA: TGTGCCACCCAAAGCGGGGGAGCGATTACTGAAGCTTCCTTT. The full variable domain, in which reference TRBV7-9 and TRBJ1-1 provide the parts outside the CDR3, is DTGVSQNPRHKITKRGQNVTFRCDPISEHNRLYWYRQTLGQGPEFLTYFQNEAQLEKSRLLSDRFSAERPKGSFSTLEIQRTEQGDSAMYLCATQSGGAITEASFGQGTRLTVV.

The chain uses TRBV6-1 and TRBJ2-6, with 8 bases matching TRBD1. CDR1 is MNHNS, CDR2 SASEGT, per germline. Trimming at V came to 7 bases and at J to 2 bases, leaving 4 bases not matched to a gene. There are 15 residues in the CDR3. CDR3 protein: CASKGQGAGANVLTF. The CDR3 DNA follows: TGTGCCAGCAAAGGACAGGGAGCTGGGGCCAACGTCCTGACTTTC.